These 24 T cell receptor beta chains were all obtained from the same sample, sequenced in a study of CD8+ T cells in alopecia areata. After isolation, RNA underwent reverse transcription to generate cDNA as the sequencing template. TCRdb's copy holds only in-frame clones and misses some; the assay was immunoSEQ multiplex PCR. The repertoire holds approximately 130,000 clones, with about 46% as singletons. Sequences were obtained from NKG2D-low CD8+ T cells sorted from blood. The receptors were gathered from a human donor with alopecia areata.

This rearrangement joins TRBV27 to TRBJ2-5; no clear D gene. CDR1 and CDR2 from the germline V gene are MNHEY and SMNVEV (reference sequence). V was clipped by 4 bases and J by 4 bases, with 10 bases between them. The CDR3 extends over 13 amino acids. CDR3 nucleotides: TGTGCCAGCAGTTCCTCGCAGACAGAGACCCAGTACTTC. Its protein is CASSSSQTETQYF.

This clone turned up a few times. The CDR3 here is CASSDSTGVSRNEQFF. As DNA, the CDR3 is TGTGCCAGCAGCGATAGCACAGGGGTTTCCCGCAATGAGCAGTTCTTC. V gene TRBV13 combines with J gene TRBJ2-1; 7 nucleotides align to TRBD1. CDR3 length: 16 amino acids. Germline values: CDR1 PRHDT, CDR2 FYEKMQ (reference sequence). Germline trimming cut 5 bases from V and 6 bases from J; bases unmatched to any gene: 13.

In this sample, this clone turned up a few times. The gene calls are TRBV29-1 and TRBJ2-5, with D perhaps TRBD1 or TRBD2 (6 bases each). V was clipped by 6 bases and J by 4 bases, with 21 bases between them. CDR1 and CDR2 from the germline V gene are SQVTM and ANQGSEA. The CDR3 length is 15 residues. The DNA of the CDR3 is TGCAGCGTCGGCCTCAGGGGACGAGCGGGAGAGACCCAGTACTTC. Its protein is CSVGLRGRAGETQYF.

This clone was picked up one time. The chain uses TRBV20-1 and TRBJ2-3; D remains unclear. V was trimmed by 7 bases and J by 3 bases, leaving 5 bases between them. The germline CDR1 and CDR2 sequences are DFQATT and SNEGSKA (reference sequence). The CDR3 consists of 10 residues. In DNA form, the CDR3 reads TGCAGTGTCGAGACAGATACGCAGTATTTT. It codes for CSVETDTQYF.

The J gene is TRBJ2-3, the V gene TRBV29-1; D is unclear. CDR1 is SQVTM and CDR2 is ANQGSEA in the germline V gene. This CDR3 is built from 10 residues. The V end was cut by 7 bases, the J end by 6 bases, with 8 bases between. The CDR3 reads CSAYTDTQYF. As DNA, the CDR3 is TGCAGCGCTTATACGGATACGCAGTATTTT.

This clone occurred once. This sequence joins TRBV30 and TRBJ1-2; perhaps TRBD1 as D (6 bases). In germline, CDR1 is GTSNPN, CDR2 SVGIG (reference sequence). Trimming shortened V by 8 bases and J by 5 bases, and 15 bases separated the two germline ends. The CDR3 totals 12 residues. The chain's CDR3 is CANDGTPYGYTF. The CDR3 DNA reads TGTGCCAATGACGGGACACCTTATGGCTACACCTTC.

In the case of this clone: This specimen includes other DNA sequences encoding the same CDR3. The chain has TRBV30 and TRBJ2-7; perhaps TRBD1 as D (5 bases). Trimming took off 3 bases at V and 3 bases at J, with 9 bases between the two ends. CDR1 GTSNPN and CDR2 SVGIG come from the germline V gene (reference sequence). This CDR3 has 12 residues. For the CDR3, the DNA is TGTGCCTGGAGCAGTGACAGCTACGAGCAGTACTTC. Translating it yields CAWSSDSYEQYF.

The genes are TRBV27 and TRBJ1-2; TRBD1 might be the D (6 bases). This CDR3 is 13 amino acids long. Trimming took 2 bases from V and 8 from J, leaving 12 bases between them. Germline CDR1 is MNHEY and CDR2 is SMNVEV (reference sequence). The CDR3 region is CASSLGGAWGYTF. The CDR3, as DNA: TGTGCCAGCAGTTTAGGGGGCGCATGGGGCTACACCTTC.

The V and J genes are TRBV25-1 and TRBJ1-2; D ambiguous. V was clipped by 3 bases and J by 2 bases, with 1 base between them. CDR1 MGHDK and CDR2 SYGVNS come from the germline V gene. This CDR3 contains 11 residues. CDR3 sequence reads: CASSENYGYTF. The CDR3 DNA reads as TGTGCCAGCAGTGAGAACTATGGCTACACCTTC.

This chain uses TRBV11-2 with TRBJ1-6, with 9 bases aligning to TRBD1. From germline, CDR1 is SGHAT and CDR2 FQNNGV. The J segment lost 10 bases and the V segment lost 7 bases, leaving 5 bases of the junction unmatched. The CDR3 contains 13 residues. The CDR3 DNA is TGTGCCAGCATCGGGACAGGGAACTCACCCCTCCACTTT. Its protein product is CASIGTGNSPLHF.

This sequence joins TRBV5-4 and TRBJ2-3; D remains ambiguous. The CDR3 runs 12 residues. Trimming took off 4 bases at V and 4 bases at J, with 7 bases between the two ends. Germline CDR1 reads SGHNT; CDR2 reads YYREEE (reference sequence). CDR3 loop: CASSGDSDTQYF. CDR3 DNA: TGTGCCAGCAGCGGGGATTCAGATACGCAGTATTTT.

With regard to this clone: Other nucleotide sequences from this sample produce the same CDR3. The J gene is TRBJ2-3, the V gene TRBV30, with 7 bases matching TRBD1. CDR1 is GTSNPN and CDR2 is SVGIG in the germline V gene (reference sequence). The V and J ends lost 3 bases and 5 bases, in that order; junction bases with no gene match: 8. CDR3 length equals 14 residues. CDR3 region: CAWRTGVFGDTQYF. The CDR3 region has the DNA TGTGCCTGGAGAACAGGGGTTTTCGGAGATACGCAGTATTTT.

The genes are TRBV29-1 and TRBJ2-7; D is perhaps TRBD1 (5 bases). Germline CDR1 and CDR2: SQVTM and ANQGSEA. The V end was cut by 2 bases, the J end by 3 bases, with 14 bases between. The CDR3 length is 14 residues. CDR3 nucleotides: TGCAGCGTTGAACTCCCCGGCAGGGACTACGAGCAGTACTTC. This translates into CSVELPGRDYEQYF.

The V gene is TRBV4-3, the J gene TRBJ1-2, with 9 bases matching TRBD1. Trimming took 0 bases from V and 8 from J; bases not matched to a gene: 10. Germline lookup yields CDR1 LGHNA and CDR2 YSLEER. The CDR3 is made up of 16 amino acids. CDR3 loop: CASSQEDRGDPPGYTF. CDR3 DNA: TGCGCCAGCAGCCAAGAGGACAGGGGCGATCCTCCGGGCTACACCTTC.

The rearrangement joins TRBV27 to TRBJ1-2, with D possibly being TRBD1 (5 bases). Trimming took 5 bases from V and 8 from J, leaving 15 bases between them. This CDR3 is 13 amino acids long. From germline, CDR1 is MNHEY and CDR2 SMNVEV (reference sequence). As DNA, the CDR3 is TGTGCCAGCAGTCCGGGGCCGGGCTGGGGCTACACCTTC. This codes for CASSPGPGWGYTF.

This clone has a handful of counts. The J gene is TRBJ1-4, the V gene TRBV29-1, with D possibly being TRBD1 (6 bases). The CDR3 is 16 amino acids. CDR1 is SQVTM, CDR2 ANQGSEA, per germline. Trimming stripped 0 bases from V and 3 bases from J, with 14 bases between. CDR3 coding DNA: TGCAGCGTTGAAGAGTCCTCCGGGGGCTCTAATGAAAAACTGTTTTTT. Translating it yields CSVEESSGGSNEKLFF.

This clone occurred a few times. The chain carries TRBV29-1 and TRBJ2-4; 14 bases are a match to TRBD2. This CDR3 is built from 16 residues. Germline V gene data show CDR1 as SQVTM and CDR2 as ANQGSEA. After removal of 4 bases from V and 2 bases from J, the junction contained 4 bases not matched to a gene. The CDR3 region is CSVAGLAGGPKNIQYF. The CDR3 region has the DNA TGCAGCGTTGCTGGACTAGCGGGAGGTCCCAAAAACATTCAGTACTTC.

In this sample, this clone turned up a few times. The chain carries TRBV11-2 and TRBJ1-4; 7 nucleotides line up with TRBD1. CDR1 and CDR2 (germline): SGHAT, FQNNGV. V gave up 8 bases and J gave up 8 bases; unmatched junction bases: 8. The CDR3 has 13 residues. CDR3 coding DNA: TGTGCCAGCGGACCGACAGGGCAGGAAAAACTGTTTTTT. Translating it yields CASGPTGQEKLFF. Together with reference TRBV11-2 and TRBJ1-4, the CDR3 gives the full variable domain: EAGVAQSPRYKIIEKRQSVAFWCNPISGHATLYWYQQILGQGPKLLIQFQNNGVVDDSQLPKDRFSAERLKGVDSTLKIQPAKLEDSAVYLCASGPTGQEKLFFGSGTQLSVL.

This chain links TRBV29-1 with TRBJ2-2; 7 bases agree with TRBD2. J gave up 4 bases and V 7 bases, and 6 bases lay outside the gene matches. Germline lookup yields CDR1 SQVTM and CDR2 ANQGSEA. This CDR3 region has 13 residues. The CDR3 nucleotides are TGCAGCGCTTTAGCGGGTCGCACCGGGGAGCTGTTTTTT. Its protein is CSALAGRTGELFF.

CDR3 sequence: CASKRVGQEVYEQYF. CDR3 in DNA: TGTGCCAGCAAGAGGGTCGGACAAGAAGTGTACGAGCAGTACTTC. This chain uses TRBV28 with TRBJ2-7, with D perhaps assigned TRBD1 or TRBD2 (5 bases each). With 7 bases removed from V and 4 bases from J, the gap between germline ends came to 20 bases. CDR1 and CDR2 from the germline V gene are MDHEN and SYDVKM. The CDR3 length is 15 residues.

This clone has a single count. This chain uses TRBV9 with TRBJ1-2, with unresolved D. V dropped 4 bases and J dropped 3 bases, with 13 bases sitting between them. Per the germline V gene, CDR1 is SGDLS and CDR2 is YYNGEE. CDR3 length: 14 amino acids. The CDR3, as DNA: TGTGCCAGCAGCCCCCGTTCTTCGGACTATGGCTACACCTTC. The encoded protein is CASSPRSSDYGYTF.

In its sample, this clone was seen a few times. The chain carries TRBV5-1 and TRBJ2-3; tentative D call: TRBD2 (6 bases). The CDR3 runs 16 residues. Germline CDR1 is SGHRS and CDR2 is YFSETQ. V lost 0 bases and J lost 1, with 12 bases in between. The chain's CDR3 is CASSLGPGVGTDTQYF. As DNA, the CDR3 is TGCGCCAGCAGCTTGGGGCCGGGGGTTGGCACAGATACGCAGTATTTT.

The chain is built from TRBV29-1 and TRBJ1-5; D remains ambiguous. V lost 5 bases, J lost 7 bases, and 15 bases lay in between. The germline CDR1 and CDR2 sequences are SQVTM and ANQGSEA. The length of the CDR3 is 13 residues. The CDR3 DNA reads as TGCAGCGTTTGGGATTCAGGTTCGCAGCCCCAGCATTTT. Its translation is CSVWDSGSQPQHF.

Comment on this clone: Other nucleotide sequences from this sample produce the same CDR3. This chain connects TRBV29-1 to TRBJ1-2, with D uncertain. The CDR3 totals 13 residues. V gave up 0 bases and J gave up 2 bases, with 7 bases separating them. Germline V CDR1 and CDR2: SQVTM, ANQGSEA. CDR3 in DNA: TGCAGCGTTGAAGACCTTGGGAACTATGGCTACACCTTC. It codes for CSVEDLGNYGYTF.